This T cell receptor beta chain was profiled in a study of blood T cell repertoires in COVID-19. For the study at large: The analysed material was cDNA or gDNA that came from T cells, B-cell-depleted T cells, or PBMCs.

Comments on this clone: Distinct nucleotide sequences in the sample also encode this CDR3.

Generated by immunoSEQ multiplex PCR, the TCRdb table keeps only in-frame clones and is missing some. Of around 280,000 clones listed, roughly 80% are singletons. This CDR3 is 13 amino acids long. Germline CDR1 is MNHEY and CDR2 is SVGAGI. V was pared by 6 bases and J by 7 bases, with 5 bases of the junction left unmatched. The TCR comes from a woman in her fifties or sixties with active or convalescent COVID-19. J is TRBJ1-5 and V is TRBV6-5; TRBD1 agrees at 8 bases. Sequenced material: peripheral blood. CDR3 nucleotide sequence: TGTGCCAGCAGACAAGACAGGGGCCAGCCCCAGCATTTT. Translated, it gives CASRQDRGQPQHF.